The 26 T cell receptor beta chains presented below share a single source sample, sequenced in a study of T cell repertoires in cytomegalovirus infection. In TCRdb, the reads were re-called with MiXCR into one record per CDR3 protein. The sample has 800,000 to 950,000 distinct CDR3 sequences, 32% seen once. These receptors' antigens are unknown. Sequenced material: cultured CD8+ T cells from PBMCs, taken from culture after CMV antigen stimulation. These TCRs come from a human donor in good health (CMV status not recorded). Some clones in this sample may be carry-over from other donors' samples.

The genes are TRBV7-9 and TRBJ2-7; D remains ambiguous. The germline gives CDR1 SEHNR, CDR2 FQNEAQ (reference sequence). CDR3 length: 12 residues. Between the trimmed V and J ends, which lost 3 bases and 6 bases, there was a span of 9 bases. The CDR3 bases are TGTGCCAGCAGCTTTACCTCGGGCGAGCAGTACGTC. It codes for CASSFTSGEQYV.

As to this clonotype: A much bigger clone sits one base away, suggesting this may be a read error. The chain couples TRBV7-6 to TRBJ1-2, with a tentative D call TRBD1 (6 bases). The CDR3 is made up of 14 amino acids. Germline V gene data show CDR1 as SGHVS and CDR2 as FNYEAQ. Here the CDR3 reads CASSLEDRNYDYTF. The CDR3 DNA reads TGTGCCAGCAGCTTAGAGGACAGAAACTATGACTACACCTTC. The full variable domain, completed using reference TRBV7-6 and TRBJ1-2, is GAGVSQSPRYKVTKRGQDVALRCDPISGHVSLYWYRQALGQGPEFLTYFNYEAQQDKSGLPNDRFSAERPEGSISTLTIQRTEQRDSAMYRCASSLEDRNYDYTFGSGTRLTVV.

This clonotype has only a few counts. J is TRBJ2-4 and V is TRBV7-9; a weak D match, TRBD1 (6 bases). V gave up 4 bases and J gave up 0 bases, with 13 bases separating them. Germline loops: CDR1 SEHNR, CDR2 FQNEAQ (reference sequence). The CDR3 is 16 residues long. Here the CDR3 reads CASSSTGQLAKNIQYF. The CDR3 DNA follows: TGTGCCAGCAGCTCGACAGGTCAACTAGCCAAAAACATTCAGTACTTC. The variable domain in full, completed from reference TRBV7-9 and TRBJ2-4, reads DTGVSQNPRHKITKRGQNVTFRCDPISEHNRLYWYRQTLGQGPEFLTYFQNEAQLEKSRLLSDRFSAERPKGSFSTLEIQRTEQGDSAMYLCASSSTGQLAKNIQYFGAGTRLSVL.

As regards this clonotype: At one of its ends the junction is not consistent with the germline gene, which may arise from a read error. CDR3 in DNA: TGTGCCAACAGCTTAGGTGAAGCGGGGGGGCAGAATGAGCAGTTCTTC. Protein sequence: CANSLGEAGGQNEQFF. The gene calls are TRBV7-2 and TRBJ2-1; 10 bases align to TRBD2. The length of the CDR3 is 16 residues. The germline V gene has CDR1 SGHTA and CDR2 FQGNSA.

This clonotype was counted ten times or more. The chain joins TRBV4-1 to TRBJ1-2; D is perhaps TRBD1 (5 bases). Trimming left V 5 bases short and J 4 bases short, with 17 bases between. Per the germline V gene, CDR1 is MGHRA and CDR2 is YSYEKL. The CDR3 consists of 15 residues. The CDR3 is CASSDVSGKGYGYTF. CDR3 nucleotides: TGCGCCAGCAGCGACGTTTCAGGGAAGGGCTATGGCTACACCTTC.

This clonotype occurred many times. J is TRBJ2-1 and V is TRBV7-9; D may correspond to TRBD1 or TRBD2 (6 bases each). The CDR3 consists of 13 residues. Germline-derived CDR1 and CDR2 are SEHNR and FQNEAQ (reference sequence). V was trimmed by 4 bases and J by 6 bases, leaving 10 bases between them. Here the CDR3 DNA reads TGTGCCAGCAGCTACGGAGGGGGCAATGAGCAGTTCTTC. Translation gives CASSYGGGNEQFF. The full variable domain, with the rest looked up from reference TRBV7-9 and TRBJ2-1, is DTGVSQNPRHKITKRGQNVTFRCDPISEHNRLYWYRQTLGQGPEFLTYFQNEAQLEKSRLLSDRFSAERPKGSFSTLEIQRTEQGDSAMYLCASSYGGGNEQFFGPGTRLTVL.

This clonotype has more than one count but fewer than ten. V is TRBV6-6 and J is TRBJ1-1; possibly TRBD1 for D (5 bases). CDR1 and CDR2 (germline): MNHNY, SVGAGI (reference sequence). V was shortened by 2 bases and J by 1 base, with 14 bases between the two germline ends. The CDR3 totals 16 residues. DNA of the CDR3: TGTGCCAGCAGTTACGGGGCAGGGCGGAAGAACACTGAAGCTTTCTTT. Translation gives CASSYGAGRKNTEAFF.

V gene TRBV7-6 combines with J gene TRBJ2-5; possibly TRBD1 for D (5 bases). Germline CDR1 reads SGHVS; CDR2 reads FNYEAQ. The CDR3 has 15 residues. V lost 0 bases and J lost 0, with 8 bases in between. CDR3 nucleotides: TGTGCCAGCAGCTTAGCAGGGGAAAACCAAGAGACCCAGTACTTC. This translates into CASSLAGENQETQYF.

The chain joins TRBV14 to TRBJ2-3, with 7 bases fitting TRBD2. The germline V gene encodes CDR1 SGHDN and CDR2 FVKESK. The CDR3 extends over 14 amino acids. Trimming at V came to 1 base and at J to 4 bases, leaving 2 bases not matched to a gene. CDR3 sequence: CASSQVGGADTQYF. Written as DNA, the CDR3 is TGTGCCAGCAGCCAAGTGGGGGGGGCAGATACGCAGTATTTT.

The CDR3: CASSQEGTVALDEQFF. DNA for the CDR3: TGCGCCAGCAGCCAAGAAGGAACGGTGGCCCTCGATGAGCAGTTCTTC. The chain uses TRBV4-3 and TRBJ2-1; the D is unclear. CDR1 is LGHNA and CDR2 is YSLEER in the germline V gene. The length of the CDR3 is 16 residues. The V end lost 0 bases, the J end lost 8 bases, and 17 bases lay between the germline ends.

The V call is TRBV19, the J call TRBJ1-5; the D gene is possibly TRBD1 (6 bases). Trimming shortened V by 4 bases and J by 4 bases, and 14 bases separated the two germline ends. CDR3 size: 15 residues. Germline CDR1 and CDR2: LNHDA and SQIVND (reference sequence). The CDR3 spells CASSRIRDTNQPQHF. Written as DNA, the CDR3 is TGTGCCAGTAGTAGAATCCGGGACACAAATCAGCCCCAGCATTTT.

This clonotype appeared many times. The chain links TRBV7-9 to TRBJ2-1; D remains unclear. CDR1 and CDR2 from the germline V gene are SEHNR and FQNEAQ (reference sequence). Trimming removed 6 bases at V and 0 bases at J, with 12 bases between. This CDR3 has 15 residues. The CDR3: CASSSGRSSYNEQFF. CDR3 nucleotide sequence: TGTGCCAGCAGTTCCGGTCGGAGCTCCTACAATGAGCAGTTCTTC.

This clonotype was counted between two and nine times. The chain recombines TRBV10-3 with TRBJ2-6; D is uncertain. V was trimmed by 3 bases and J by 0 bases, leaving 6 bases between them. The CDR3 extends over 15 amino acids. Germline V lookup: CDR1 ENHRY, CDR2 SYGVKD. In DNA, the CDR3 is TGTGCCATCAGTGACAGTTACTCTGGGGCCAACGTCCTGACTTTC. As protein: CAISDSYSGANVLTF.

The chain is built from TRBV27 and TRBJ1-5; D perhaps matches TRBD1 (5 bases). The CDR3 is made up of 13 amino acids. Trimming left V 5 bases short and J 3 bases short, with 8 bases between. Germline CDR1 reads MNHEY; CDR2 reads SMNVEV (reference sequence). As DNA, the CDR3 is TGTGCCAGCAGTCGACAGATCAATCAGCCCCAGCATTTT. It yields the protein CASSRQINQPQHF.

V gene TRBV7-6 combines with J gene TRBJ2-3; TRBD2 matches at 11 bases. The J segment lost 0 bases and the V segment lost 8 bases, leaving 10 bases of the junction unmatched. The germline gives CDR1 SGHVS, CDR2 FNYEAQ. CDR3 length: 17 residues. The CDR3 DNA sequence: TGTGCCAGCTCCCCCAAGGGACTAGCGGTGAGCACAGATACGCAGTATTTT. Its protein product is CASSPKGLAVSTDTQYF.

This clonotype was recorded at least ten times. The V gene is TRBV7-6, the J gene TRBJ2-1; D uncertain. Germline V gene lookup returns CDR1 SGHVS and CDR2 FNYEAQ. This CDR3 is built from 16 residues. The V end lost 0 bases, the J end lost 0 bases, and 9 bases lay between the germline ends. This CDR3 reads CASSLADQSSYNEQFF. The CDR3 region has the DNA TGTGCCAGCAGCTTAGCGGACCAGAGCTCCTACAATGAGCAGTTCTTC.

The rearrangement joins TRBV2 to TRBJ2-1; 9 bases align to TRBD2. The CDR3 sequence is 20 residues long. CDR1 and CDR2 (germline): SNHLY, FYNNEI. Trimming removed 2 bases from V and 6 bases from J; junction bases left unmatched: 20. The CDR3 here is CASSEPGASGDPAPSNEQFF. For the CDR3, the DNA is TGTGCCAGCAGTGAACCGGGGGCTAGCGGGGACCCCGCGCCCAGCAATGAGCAGTTCTTC.

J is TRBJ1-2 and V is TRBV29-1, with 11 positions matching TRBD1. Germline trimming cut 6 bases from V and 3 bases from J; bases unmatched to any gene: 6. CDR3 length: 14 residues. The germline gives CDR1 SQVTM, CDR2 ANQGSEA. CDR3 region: CSVDGTGGHYGYTF. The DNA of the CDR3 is TGCAGCGTCGATGGGACAGGGGGTCACTATGGCTACACCTTC.

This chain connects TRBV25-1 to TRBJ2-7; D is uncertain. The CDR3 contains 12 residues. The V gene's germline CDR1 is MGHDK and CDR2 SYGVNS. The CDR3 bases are TGTGTCAGCACCAAGAGTCCCTACGAGCAGTACGTC. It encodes CVSTKSPYEQYV.

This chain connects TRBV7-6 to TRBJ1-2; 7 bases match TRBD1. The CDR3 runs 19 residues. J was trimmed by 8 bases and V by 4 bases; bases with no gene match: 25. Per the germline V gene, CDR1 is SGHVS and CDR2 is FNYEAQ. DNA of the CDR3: TGTGCCAGCAGCTCGCCTCGTGAAGGCCCTGGACAGGACTCGCACGGCTACACCTTC. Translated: CASSSPREGPGQDSHGYTF.

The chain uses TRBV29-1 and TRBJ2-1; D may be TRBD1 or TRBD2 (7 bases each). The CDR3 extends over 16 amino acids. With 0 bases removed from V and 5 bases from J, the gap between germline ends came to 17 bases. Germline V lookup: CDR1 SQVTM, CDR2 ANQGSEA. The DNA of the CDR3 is TGCAGCGTTGAAGATCGAGGGCAGGGGGGGGACAATGAGCAGTTCTTC. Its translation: CSVEDRGQGGDNEQFF.

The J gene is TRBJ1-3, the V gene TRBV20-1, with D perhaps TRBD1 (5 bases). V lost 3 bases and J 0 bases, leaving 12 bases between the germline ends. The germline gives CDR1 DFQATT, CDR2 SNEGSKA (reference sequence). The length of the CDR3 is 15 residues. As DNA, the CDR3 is TGCAGTGCTAGGGGGACGGCAGACTCTGGAAACACCATATATTTT. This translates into CSARGTADSGNTIYF.

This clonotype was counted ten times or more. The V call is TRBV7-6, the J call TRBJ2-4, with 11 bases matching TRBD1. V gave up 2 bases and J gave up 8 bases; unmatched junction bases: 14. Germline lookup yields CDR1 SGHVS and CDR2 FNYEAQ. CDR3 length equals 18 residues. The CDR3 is CASSLMVWGQGGLDIQYF. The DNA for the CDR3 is TGTGCCAGCAGCTTAATGGTTTGGGGACAGGGGGGTTTGGACATTCAGTACTTC.

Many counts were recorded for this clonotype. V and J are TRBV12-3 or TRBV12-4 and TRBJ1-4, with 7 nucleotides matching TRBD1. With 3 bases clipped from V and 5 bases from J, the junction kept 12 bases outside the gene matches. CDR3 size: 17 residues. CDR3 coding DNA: TGTGCCAGCAGTTTCTCCGGGACAGCCTATGGCAATGAAAAACTGTTTTTT. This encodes CASSFSGTAYGNEKLFF.

Here the CDR3 DNA reads TGTGCCAGTAGTATAAGGGGCCCCTACACTGAAGCTTTCTTT. This sequence encodes CASSIRGPYTEAFF. The gene calls are TRBV19 and TRBJ1-1; weak D call: TRBD1 (5 bases). V lost 2 bases and J 3 bases, leaving 10 bases between the germline ends. From germline, CDR1 is LNHDA and CDR2 SQIVND (reference sequence). CDR3 length equals 14 residues.

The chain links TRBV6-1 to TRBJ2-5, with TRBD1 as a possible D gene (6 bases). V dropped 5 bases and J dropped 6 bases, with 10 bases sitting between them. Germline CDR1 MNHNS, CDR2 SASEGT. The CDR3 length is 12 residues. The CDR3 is CASSPDSQTQYF. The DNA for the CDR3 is TGTGCCAGCAGTCCGGACAGTCAGACCCAGTACTTC.